A single sample gave rise to the 22 T cell receptor beta chains below, sequenced in a study of CD8 T cell repertoires and HIV-1 epitope variants. Profiled with immunoSEQ multiplex PCR; TCRdb holds only in-frame clones, not every one. Here the sample spans about 90,000 clones, roughly 80% being singletons. Material: uncultured baseline CD8+ T cells from peripheral blood mononuclear cells (PBMCs). All receptors come from a male donor with HIV.

This clone was detected a few times. The CDR3 loop is CASSRVRGGGRNNEQFF. CDR3 DNA: TGTGCCAGCAGCCGAGTGCGGGGGGGTGGGCGGAACAATGAGCAGTTCTTC. J is TRBJ2-1 and V is TRBV28, with 9 bases aligning to TRBD2. Germline CDR1 and CDR2: MDHEN and SYDVKM. The CDR3 sequence is 17 residues long. The V and J ends lost 6 bases and 5 bases, in that order; junction bases with no gene match: 14.

The chain recombines TRBV5-4 with TRBJ2-1; TRBD2 matches at 13 bases. The CDR3 totals 15 residues. In germline, CDR1 is SGHNT, CDR2 YYREEE (reference sequence). V gave up 5 bases and J gave up 5 bases; unmatched junction bases: 4. The DNA for the CDR3 is TGTGCCAGCAGTCCGGGGACTAGCGGGAACAATGAGCAGTTCTTC. It codes for CASSPGTSGNNEQFF.

The V call is TRBV10-3, the J call TRBJ1-4; 7 bases are shared with TRBD1. The CDR3 totals 15 residues. Trimming removed 0 bases from V and 7 bases from J; junction bases left unmatched: 5. The germline V gene encodes CDR1 ENHRY and CDR2 SYGVKD. The CDR3 DNA reads as TGTGCCATCAGTGAGTCACAGGGGACGGGTGAAAAACTGTTTTTT. It translates to CAISESQGTGEKLFF.

The V call is TRBV9, the J call TRBJ1-2; 9 nucleotides align to TRBD1. Germline V gene lookup returns CDR1 SGDLS and CDR2 YYNGEE. This CDR3 spans 13 amino acids. Unmatched junction bases numbered 2, after V lost 4 bases and J lost 4 bases. This CDR3 reads CASSTGGGYGYTF. Here the CDR3 DNA reads TGTGCCAGCAGCACAGGGGGCGGCTATGGCTACACCTTC. The full variable domain, with the rest looked up from reference TRBV9 and TRBJ1-2, is DSGVTQTPKHLITATGQRVTLRCSPRSGDLSVYWYQQSLDQGLQFLIQYYNGEERAKGNILERFSAQQFPDLHSELNLSSLELGDSALYFCASSTGGGYGYTFGSGTRLTVV.

This chain links TRBV30 with TRBJ1-2; 9 bases agree with TRBD1. The CDR3 sequence is 16 residues long. V lost 2 bases, J lost 2 bases, and 9 bases stayed unmatched. Germline V gene lookup returns CDR1 GTSNPN and CDR2 SVGIG (reference sequence). The CDR3, as DNA: TGTGCCTGGAGTAACTCCCCCGGACAGGGGAACTATGGCTACACCTTC. Encoded protein: CAWSNSPGQGNYGYTF.

V usage is TRBV7-2 and J usage is TRBJ2-7; the D is unclear. Trimming left V 1 base short and J 3 bases short, with 10 bases between. The CDR3 extends over 14 amino acids. Germline V gene sequence: CDR1 SGHTA, CDR2 FQGNSA. CDR3 nucleotide sequence: TGTGCCAGCAGCTTAGAGGTATCTCTCTACGAGCAGTACTTC. As protein: CASSLEVSLYEQYF.

The gene calls are TRBV30 and TRBJ2-2; 9 nucleotides agree with TRBD1. Germline V gene data show CDR1 as GTSNPN and CDR2 as SVGIG (reference sequence). The CDR3 totals 16 residues. Trimming took 1 base from V and 2 from J; bases not matched to a gene: 5. The CDR3 region is CAWSAGTGLNTGELFF. Written as DNA, the CDR3 is TGTGCCTGGAGTGCCGGGACAGGGCTAAACACCGGGGAGCTGTTTTTT.

The chain combines TRBV7-9 with TRBJ1-5, with D uncertain. Trimming cost V 0 bases and J 1 base, with 7 bases left between them. The CDR3 is made up of 15 amino acids. Per the germline V gene, CDR1 is SEHNR and CDR2 is FQNEAQ (reference sequence). The DNA of the CDR3 is TGTGCCAGCAGCTTAGCGCCGGGGAGCAATCAGCCCCAGCATTTT. Amino acids: CASSLAPGSNQPQHF. Filled out from reference TRBV7-9 and TRBJ1-5, the complete variable domain reads DTGVSQNPRHKITKRGQNVTFRCDPISEHNRLYWYRQTLGQGPEFLTYFQNEAQLEKSRLLSDRFSAERPKGSFSTLEIQRTEQGDSAMYLCASSLAPGSNQPQHFGDGTRLSIL.

The rearrangement links TRBV9 to TRBJ1-4, with 7 bases fitting TRBD1. The CDR3 contains 14 residues. Per the germline V gene, CDR1 is SGDLS and CDR2 is YYNGEE. The trim removed 0 bases at V and 8 bases at J, leaving 4 bases unmatched. The CDR3, as DNA: TGTGCCAGCAGCGTAGAAGGGACAGCCGAAAAACTGTTTTTT. Translation gives CASSVEGTAEKLFF. The complete variable domain, with remaining parts taken from reference TRBV9 and TRBJ1-4, reads DSGVTQTPKHLITATGQRVTLRCSPRSGDLSVYWYQQSLDQGLQFLIQYYNGEERAKGNILERFSAQQFPDLHSELNLSSLELGDSALYFCASSVEGTAEKLFFGSGTQLSVL.

The J gene is TRBJ1-2, the V gene TRBV28; TRBD1 agrees at 9 bases. The CDR3 is made up of 14 amino acids. J lost 5 bases, V lost 6 bases, and 7 bases had no gene match. Germline assignment: CDR1 MDHEN and CDR2 SYDVKM. The CDR3 spells CASSSADRGYGYTF. The CDR3 region has the DNA TGTGCCAGCAGCTCCGCCGACAGGGGGTATGGCTACACCTTC.

The chain has TRBV4-1 and TRBJ2-7, with 7 nucleotides matching TRBD1. This CDR3 region has 16 residues. Losses at the gene ends were 3 bases for V and 4 bases for J; bases not matched to a gene: 12. The germline CDR1 and CDR2 sequences are MGHRA and YSYEKL. The CDR3 sequence is CASSQGLGDSLYEQYF. CDR3 nucleotide sequence: TGCGCCAGCAGCCAGGGTTTGGGGGACAGCCTATACGAGCAGTACTTC.

V is TRBV2 and J is TRBJ2-7; 13 bases align to TRBD2. This CDR3 spans 17 amino acids. With V trimmed by 5 bases and J by 2 bases, 9 bases remained unmatched. Per the germline V gene, CDR1 is SNHLY and CDR2 is FYNNEI. CDR3 residues: CASSPYWTSGSTYEQYF. Written as DNA, the CDR3 is TGTGCCAGCAGTCCGTATTGGACTAGCGGGAGTACCTACGAGCAGTACTTC.

The genes are TRBV5-4 and TRBJ1-2; TRBD1 agrees at 7 bases. The junction had 19 bases not matched to a gene; V was cut back by 6 bases and J by 5 bases. CDR3 length: 17 residues. From germline, CDR1 is SGHNT and CDR2 YYREEE (reference sequence). The CDR3 region has the DNA TGTGCCAGCACGGAGTTTGGGAACAGGGGAGCGGTTTATGGCTACACCTTC. It encodes CASTEFGNRGAVYGYTF. Complete variable domain (other parts from reference TRBV5-4 and TRBJ1-2): ETGVTQSPTHLIKTRGQQVTLRCSSQSGHNTVSWYQQALGQGPQFIFQYYREEENGRGNFPPRFSGLQFPNYSSELNVNALELDDSALYLCASTEFGNRGAVYGYTFGSGTRLTVV.

This clone came up a few times. V usage is TRBV28 and J usage is TRBJ1-5; D unclear. Germline values: CDR1 MDHEN, CDR2 SYDVKM. CDR3 size: 16 residues. Trimming removed 6 bases from V and 0 bases from J, with 15 bases in between. This CDR3 is CASSPQLGNSNQPQHF. The CDR3 DNA is TGTGCCAGCAGCCCCCAGCTAGGGAATAGCAATCAGCCCCAGCATTTT.

The chain recombines TRBV29-1 with TRBJ2-1, with a possible D match to TRBD1 (5 bases). Germline-derived CDR1 and CDR2 are SQVTM and ANQGSEA. The ends were cut back, 3 bases at V and 11 bases at J, with 14 bases in the middle. The CDR3 totals 12 residues. This chain's CDR3 is CSVDEGAQKQFF. The CDR3 bases are TGCAGCGTTGATGAAGGGGCACAAAAGCAGTTCTTC.

In its sample, this clone was seen a few times. This chain uses TRBV7-2 with TRBJ1-2; 9 bases fit TRBD1. CDR3 length: 16 amino acids. The germline V gene has CDR1 SGHTA and CDR2 FQGNSA. V shed 0 bases and J 8 bases; nucleotides not matched to a gene: 10. DNA for the CDR3: TGTGCCAGCAGCTTAGCGCCCCGGACAGGGGCGCAGGGCTACACCTTC. Amino acids: CASSLAPRTGAQGYTF.

This chain joins TRBV5-4 and TRBJ1-5, with 9 bases matching TRBD1. The CDR3 runs to 15 residues. CDR1 and CDR2 from the germline V gene are SGHNT and YYREEE (reference sequence). With V trimmed by 4 bases and J by 5 bases, 7 bases remained unmatched. CDR3 residues: CASSPDRGWDQPQHF. The CDR3 DNA reads TGTGCCAGCAGCCCGGACAGGGGATGGGATCAGCCCCAGCATTTT.

The V and J genes are TRBV5-1 and TRBJ1-1; D is perhaps TRBD1 (5 bases). Per germline, CDR1 SGHRS and CDR2 YFSETQ. This CDR3 has 15 residues. The germline V and J ends were trimmed by 2 bases and 2 bases, with 13 bases remaining between them. As DNA, the CDR3 is TGCGCCAGCAGCTTTCAGGGCTTCCACAACACTGAAGCTTTCTTT. It yields the protein CASSFQGFHNTEAFF. The variable domain in full, with the rest retrieved from reference TRBV5-1 and TRBJ1-1, is KAGVTQTPRYLIKTRGQQVTLSCSPISGHRSVSWYQQTPGQGLQFLFEYFSETQRNKGNFPGRFSGRQFSNSRSEMNVSTLELGDSALYLCASSFQGFHNTEAFFGQGTRLTVV.

The chain recombines TRBV9 with TRBJ1-2, with 9 bases that match TRBD1. Unmatched junction bases numbered 6, after V lost 4 bases and J lost 8 bases. The germline V gene encodes CDR1 SGDLS and CDR2 YYNGEE. There are 13 residues in the CDR3. The CDR3 protein is CASSNTGGMGYTF. As DNA, the CDR3 is TGTGCCAGCAGCAATACAGGGGGCATGGGCTACACCTTC.

This clone was recorded once. The V and J genes are TRBV7-2 and TRBJ2-2; D unclear. CDR1 and CDR2 from the germline V gene are SGHTA and FQGNSA. The CDR3 is made up of 14 amino acids. V was cut by 0 bases and J by 6 bases, with 8 bases left in between. The CDR3 DNA follows: TGTGCCAGCAGCTTAGCGCACAAGGCCGGGGAGCTGTTTTTT. Protein: CASSLAHKAGELFF.

The V call is TRBV9, the J call TRBJ1-1, with TRBD1 matching over 7 bases. The V and J ends lost 4 bases and 2 bases, in that order; junction bases with no gene match: 11. Germline CDR1 is SGDLS and CDR2 is YYNGEE. This CDR3 region has 16 residues. CDR3 region: CASSPRQGKKNTEAFF. The CDR3 bases are TGTGCCAGCAGCCCTCGACAGGGTAAGAAAAACACTGAAGCTTTCTTT.

The chain combines TRBV5-6 with TRBJ2-7; D is undetermined. CDR1 is SGHDT and CDR2 is YYEEEE in the germline V gene. Trimming stripped 0 bases from V and 1 base from J, with 5 bases between. CDR3 length: 13 amino acids. CDR3 DNA: TGTGCCAGCAGCTTGGGGCGGTCCTACGAGCAGTACTTC. Amino acid sequence: CASSLGRSYEQYF.